This TCR beta chain is drawn from a study of identical twins. Study-wide results and caveats: For out-of-frame alpha sequences shared by twins, low generation probability was in excess.

TCRdb fed the 5' RACE reads into MiXCR, producing one record per CDR3 protein. The profile covers some 1,700,000 distinct CDR3 sequences, with around 33% appearing a single time and approximately 0.25% taken by the ten largest. This clonotype was seen a few times. The antigen is unknown. This CDR3 is 19 amino acids long. Germline-derived CDR1 and CDR2 are LGHDT and YNNKEL (reference sequence). Source material: cord blood. The clonotype originates from a newborn girl in good health. J is TRBJ2-1 and V is TRBV3-1; D may be TRBD2 (7 bases). The tail of the sequence fits TRBJ2-7 better, so the J call may be wrong. CDR3 nucleotides: TGTGCCAGCAGCCAATTTGGCGGGGGCCTACACCCCACCTACAATGAGCAGTACTTC. Translation gives CASSQFGGGLHPTYNEQYF.